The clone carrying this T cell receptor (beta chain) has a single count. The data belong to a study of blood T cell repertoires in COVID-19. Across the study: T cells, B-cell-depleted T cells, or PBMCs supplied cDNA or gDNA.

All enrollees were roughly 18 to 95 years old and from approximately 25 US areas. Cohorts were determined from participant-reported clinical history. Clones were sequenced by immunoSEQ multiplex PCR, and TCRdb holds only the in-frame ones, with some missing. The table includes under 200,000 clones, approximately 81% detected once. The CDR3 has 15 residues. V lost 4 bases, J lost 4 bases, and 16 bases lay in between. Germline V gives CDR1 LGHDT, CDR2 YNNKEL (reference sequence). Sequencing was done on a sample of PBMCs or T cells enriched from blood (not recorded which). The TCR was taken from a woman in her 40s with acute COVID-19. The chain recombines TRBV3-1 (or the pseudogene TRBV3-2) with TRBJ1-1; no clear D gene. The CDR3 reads CASSPPRAKSTEAFF. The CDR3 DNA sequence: TGTGCCAGCAGCCCTCCGAGGGCGAAGAGCACTGAAGCTTTCTTT.